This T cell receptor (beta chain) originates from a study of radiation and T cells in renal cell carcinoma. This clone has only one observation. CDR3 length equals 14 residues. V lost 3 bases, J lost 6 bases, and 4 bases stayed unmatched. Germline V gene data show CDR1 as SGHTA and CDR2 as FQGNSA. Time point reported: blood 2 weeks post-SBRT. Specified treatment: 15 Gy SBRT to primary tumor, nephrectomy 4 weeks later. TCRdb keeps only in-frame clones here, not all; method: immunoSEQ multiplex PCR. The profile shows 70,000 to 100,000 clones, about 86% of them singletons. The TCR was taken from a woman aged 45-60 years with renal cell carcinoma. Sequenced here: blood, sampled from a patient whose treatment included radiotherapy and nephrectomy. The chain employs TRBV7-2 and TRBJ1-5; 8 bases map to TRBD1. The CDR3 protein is CASSFQGAGQPQHF. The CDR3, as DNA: TGTGCCAGCAGCTTTCAGGGGGCGGGTCAGCCCCAGCATTTT.